This TCR beta chain came from a study of regulatory T cells in long-lasting Graves disease. Building the TCR beta libraries relied on iRepertoire HTBI primers, and CDR3 regions underwent Arm-PCR. TCRdb recomputed calls from the multiplex PCR reads with MiXCR, one row per CDR3 protein. This sample has 390,000 or so distinct CDR3 sequences, with roughly 23% found just once. The time point here: persistent/refractory GD, antithyroid drugs over 5 years with positive TRAb. TCR sequences were obtained from RNA taken from PBMCs. As regards this clonotype: What it recognizes is unknown.

The V gene's germline CDR1 is MNHNS and CDR2 SASEGT. V shed 6 bases and J shed 0 bases, with 10 bases lying between them. The CDR3 contains 14 residues. Notes on the study in general: Persistent Graves' patients possessed reduced TCR diversity relative to recently diagnosed ones. Persistent disease was associated with favored TRBV28 usage and with favored use of TRBJ1-2 and TRBJ2-5. Thyroid tissue was not studied; only peripheral blood was. Shared public clonotypes totalled over 2,500 in persistent patients, compared with 966 in new patients.

Sequencing was performed on peripheral blood mononuclear cells (PBMCs), taken when the disease was refractory, from a patient treated with antithyroid drugs. The J gene is TRBJ2-3, the V gene TRBV6-1; perhaps TRBD1 as D (6 bases). This TCR came from a woman aged 40 to 50 with Graves disease. DNA of the CDR3: TGTGCCAGCAGGTACACAGGGAGCACAGATACGCAGTATTTT. Translating it yields CASRYTGSTDTQYF.